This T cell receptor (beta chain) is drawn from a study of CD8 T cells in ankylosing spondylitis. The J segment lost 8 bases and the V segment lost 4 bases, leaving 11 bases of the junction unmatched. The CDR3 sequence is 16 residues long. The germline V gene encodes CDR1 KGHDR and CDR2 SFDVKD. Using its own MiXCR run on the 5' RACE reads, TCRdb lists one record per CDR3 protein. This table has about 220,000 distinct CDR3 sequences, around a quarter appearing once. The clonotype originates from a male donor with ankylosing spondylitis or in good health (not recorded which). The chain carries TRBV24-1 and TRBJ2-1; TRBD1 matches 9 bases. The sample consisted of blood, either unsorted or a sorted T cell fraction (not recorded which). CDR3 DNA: TGTGCCACCAGTGACTCGACAGGGGGAAGGGAACATGAGCAGTTCTTC. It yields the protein CATSDSTGGREHEQFF.